These T cell receptor beta chains were read from a single sample in a study of blood T cells in healthy people across ages. Via MiXCR, TCRdb re-called the 5' RACE reads, giving one row per CDR3 protein. The sample holds about 1,400,000 distinct CDR3 sequences; around 42% are singletons and the top ten take under 8%. The source material was blood. These receptors were taken from a young woman in good health. Both conserved end residues are part of each CDR3. A D gene is named only where the DNA matches it firmly. The size entry is marked missing in some rows and otherwise reads once, few, many or a size class.

j_call | clone_size | d_call | v_call | cdr3_length | cdr3_nt | cdr3_aa
TRBJ2-3 | few | NA | TRBV2 | 13 | TGTGCCCCCCAAGGCAATGTCGCAGATACGCAGTATTTT | CAPQGNVADTQYF
TRBJ2-7 | NA | TRBD2 | TRBV9 | 15 | TGTGCCAGCAGCGTGACTAGCGGGAGTTACAATGAGCAGTACTTC | CASSVTSGSYNEQYF
TRBJ1-1 | once | NA | TRBV27 | 15 | TGTGCCAGCAGTCGCCTAACAGGTTGGAACACTGAAGCTTTCTTT | CASSRLTGWNTEAFF
TRBJ2-3 | NA | TRBD1 | TRBV30 | 15 | TGTGCCTGGAAGGCTGACAGGGGAAACACAGATACGCAGTATTTT | CAWKADRGNTDTQYF
TRBJ2-1 | NA | TRBD2 | TRBV10-2 | 17 | TGCGCCAGCAGGGGACTAGCGGGAGAGACCTCCTACAATGAGCAGTTCTTC | CASRGLAGETSYNEQFF
TRBJ2-7 | few | NA | TRBV6-5 | 15 | TGTGCCAGCAGTTACGGACAGACGAGCTCCTACGAGCAGTACTTC | CASSYGQTSSYEQYF
TRBJ1-2 | once | TRBD1 | TRBV5-4 | 15 | TGTGCCAGCAGCAGGATCGGGCAGGGGGACTATGGCTACACCTTC | CASSRIGQGDYGYTF
TRBJ2-2 | NA | TRBD1 | TRBV12-3/TRBV12-4 | 17 | TGTGCCAGCAGTTTGGGGGACAGGGTGAGGAACACCGGGGAGCTGTTTTTT | CASSLGDRVRNTGELFF
TRBJ1-4 | NA | NA | TRBV12-3/TRBV12-4 | 13 | TGTGCCAGCAGTCCATATGGGGGTGAAAAACTGTTTTTT | CASSPYGGEKLFF
TRBJ1-1 | NA | NA | TRBV12-3/TRBV12-4 | 13 | TGTGCCAGCAGTTTTTCCAGCCTAACTGAAGCTTTCTTT | CASSFSSLTEAFF
TRBJ2-1 | NA | TRBD2 | TRBV11-2 | 16 | TGTGCCAGCAGCTCTGGACTAGCGGGACCTTGGGATGAGCAGTTCTTC | CASSSGLAGPWDEQFF
TRBJ1-2 | few | NA | TRBV20-1 | 13 | TGCAGTGCTAGGGACCCGAGGGATAATGGCTACACCTTC | CSARDPRDNGYTF
TRBJ1-2 | NA | NA | TRBV20-1 | 13 | TGCAGTGCTTCCATAGGGGGGTCGGGTGGCTACACCTTC | CSASIGGSGGYTF
TRBJ2-3 | few | NA | TRBV7-3 | 16 | TGTGCCAGCAGCGCCTATGGTCCGCTGAGCACAGATACGCAGTATTTT | CASSAYGPLSTDTQYF
TRBJ1-2 | few | NA | TRBV12-3/TRBV12-4 | 15 | TGTGCCAGCAGACCTACGCCTCAGGATAACTATGGCTACACCTTC | CASRPTPQDNYGYTF
TRBJ2-3 | NA | NA | TRBV20-1 | 12 | TGCAGTGCTAGCCCCATCACAGATACGCAGTATTTT | CSASPITDTQYF
TRBJ1-5 | NA | NA | TRBV6-1 | 14 | TGTGCCAGCAGTGAAGGGTCTAGGGGTCAGCCCCAGCATTTT | CASSEGSRGQPQHF
TRBJ2-5 | NA | NA | TRBV5-1 | 15 | TGCGCCAGCAGCTTGGGGGGTAGCACCCAAGAGACCCAGTACTTC | CASSLGGSTQETQYF
TRBJ2-7 | NA | TRBD2 | TRBV9 | 13 | TGTGCCTCCAGCCGCGGGAGCACGGGCGAGCAGTACTTC | CASSRGSTGEQYF
TRBJ1-2 | few | TRBD1 | TRBV7-2 | 13 | TGTGCCAGCAGATTTACAGGGGTTTGGGGCTACACCTTC | CASRFTGVWGYTF
TRBJ1-2 | many | NA | TRBV29-1 | 14 | TGCAGCGTTGAAGATTCGGGGGTTTACAGTGGCTACACCTTC | CSVEDSGVYSGYTF
TRBJ2-7 | NA | NA | TRBV5-1 | 15 | TGCGCCAGCAGCCTAAGTAGGTTCTACTCCTACGAGCAGTACTTC | CASSLSRFYSYEQYF
TRBJ1-2 | NA | NA | TRBV14 | 13 | TGTGCCAGCAGCCTCCTGTTTAGGGAGGACTACACCTTC | CASSLLFREDYTF
TRBJ1-6 | few | TRBD1 | TRBV28 | 18 | TGTGCCAGCAGCCTCCTCCTCCTCAGCGACAGGGATGATTCACCCCTCCACTTT | CASSLLLLSDRDDSPLHF
TRBJ2-5 | few | NA | TRBV29-1 | 11 | TGCAGCGTCCGGTACCAAGAGACCCAGTACTTC | CSVRYQETQYF
TRBJ2-7 | NA | NA | TRBV20-1 | 12 | TGCAGTGCTAGTGCTAGGGCCTACGAGCAGTACTTC | CSASARAYEQYF
TRBJ1-2 | NA | TRBD1 | TRBV28 | 13 | TGTGCCAGCAGTCGGACAGGGGGCGGTGGCTACACCTTC | CASSRTGGGGYTF
TRBJ2-1 | NA | TRBD2 | TRBV10-3 | 14 | TGTGCCACCAGGCTAGCGGGAGCTAACGATGAGCAGTTCTTC | CATRLAGANDEQFF
TRBJ2-1 | NA | NA | TRBV4-2 | 13 | TGTGCCAGCAGCCAAGAGTACTACAATGAGCAGTTCTTC | CASSQEYYNEQFF
TRBJ2-3 | NA | NA | TRBV11-3 | 16 | TGTGCCAGCAGCCCGGCCGGAGGGGGACGCACAGATACGCAGTATTTT | CASSPAGGGRTDTQYF
TRBJ1-4 | NA | NA | TRBV12-3/TRBV12-4 | 15 | TGTGCCAGCAGTTTACCAAAGGGGACTAATGAAAAACTGTTTTTT | CASSLPKGTNEKLFF
TRBJ2-5 | NA | NA | TRBV5-1 | 15 | TGCGCCAGCAGCCTCCGCGCCCAAAGGGAAGAGACCCAGTACTTC | CASSLRAQREETQYF
TRBJ2-2 | NA | NA | TRBV6-6 | 16 | TGTGCCAGCAGTCCTGACTCGCCCTACATCACCGGGGAGCTGTTTTTT | CASSPDSPYITGELFF
TRBJ2-1 | NA | TRBD2 | TRBV27 | 17 | TGTGCCAGCAGTCGGACTAGCGCCCCGAGCTCCTACAATGAGCAGTTCTTC | CASSRTSAPSSYNEQFF
TRBJ1-2 | few | NA | TRBV6-6 | 15 | TGTGCCAGCAGTTTACAGGAGGGGGCTAACTATGGCTACACCTTC | CASSLQEGANYGYTF
TRBJ2-1 | NA | NA | TRBV7-2 | 17 | TGTGCCAGCAGCTTAAGGCGGGGCGACCAAATATACAATGAGCAGTTCTTC | CASSLRRGDQIYNEQFF
TRBJ1-2 | NA | NA | TRBV10-3 | 11 | TGTGCCATCAGTCGCCAGGACAGCTGCACCTTC | CAISRQDSCTF
TRBJ2-1 | once | TRBD2 | TRBV4-1 | 18 | TGCGCCAGCAGCCCTGGGACTAGCGGGAGTGTGGGCTACAATGAGCAGTTCTTC | CASSPGTSGSVGYNEQFF
TRBJ1-6 | NA | NA | TRBV27 | 14 | TGTGCCAGCAGGACGGCCGGGGAATTTTCACCCCTCCACTTT | CASRTAGEFSPLHF
TRBJ2-3 | many | NA | TRBV27 | 16 | TGTGCCAGCAGTTTTCTAACAGCTACTGCGGGAAATACGCAGTATTTT | CASSFLTATAGNTQYF
TRBJ2-5 | few | NA | TRBV6-5 | 15 | TGTGCCAGCAGCCTTCAGGGTATAAACCAAGAGACCCAGTACTTC | CASSLQGINQETQYF
TRBJ1-5 | many | NA | TRBV10-3 | 12 | TGTGCCACGCGAACCCCTAATCAGCCCCAGCATTTT | CATRTPNQPQHF
TRBJ2-1 | NA | NA | TRBV7-8 | 15 | TGTGCCAGCCGACAGATGGGGGCTTCCAACAATGAGCAGTTCTTC | CASRQMGASNNEQFF
TRBJ2-6 | NA | NA | TRBV10-3 | 16 | TGTGCCATCAGTGAGTCGGAGGACGGATGGATCGCCGTCCTGACTTTC | CAISESEDGWIAVLTF
TRBJ2-1 | many | NA | TRBV3-1 | 11 | TGTGCCAGCAGTAGGAGGTATGAGCAGTTCTTC | CASSRRYEQFF
TRBJ1-6 | few | NA | TRBV11-1 | 13 | TGTGCCAGCAGCTCTACAGGGAGTTCACCCCTCCACTTT | CASSSTGSSPLHF
TRBJ2-7 | NA | TRBD1 | TRBV27 | 14 | TGTGCCAGCAGTTTATCTGGGACAGGGGATGAGCAGTACTTC | CASSLSGTGDEQYF
TRBJ2-3 | NA | NA | TRBV29-1 | 15 | TGCAGCGTACAAGGGGGAGGAGGGGACACAGATACGCAGTATTTT | CSVQGGGGDTDTQYF
TRBJ1-1 | NA | NA | TRBV7-9 | 14 | TGTGCCAGCACCTTAGGGGGTAGGGACACTGAAGCTTTCTTT | CASTLGGRDTEAFF
TRBJ2-5 | NA | TRBD2 | TRBV25-1 | 14 | TGTGCCAGCAGTATTAGCGGGGGGGAAGAGACCCAGTACTTC | CASSISGGEETQYF
TRBJ2-1 | few | NA | TRBV6-1 | 16 | TGTGCCAGCAGTGAACGAGGGCAAAGTTCCTACAATGAGCAGTTCTTT | CASSERGQSSYNEQFF
TRBJ1-4 | NA | TRBD1 | TRBV27 | 15 | TGTGCCAGCAGTTCTCTGGACAGGGATGGTGAAAAACTGTTTTTT | CASSSLDRDGEKLFF
TRBJ2-7 | NA | TRBD1 | TRBV27 | 14 | TGTGCCAGCAGTTTCCCGGGACAGGGCAACGAGCAGTACTTC | CASSFPGQGNEQYF
TRBJ2-1 | NA | TRBD2 | TRBV20-1 | 13 | TGCAGTGCCCGGACTAGCCTCGATCATGAGCAGTTCTTC | CSARTSLDHEQFF
TRBJ2-1 | NA | NA | TRBV2 | 12 | TGTGCCAGCAGTGTGGACGCCGGAGAGCAGTTCTTC | CASSVDAGEQFF
TRBJ2-7 | NA | NA | TRBV10-3 | 13 | TGTGCCATCAGTGGGGGAGTGGACTACGAGCAGTACTTC | CAISGGVDYEQYF
TRBJ1-2 | NA | NA | TRBV3-1 | 12 | TGTGCCAGCAGCCATAACGCAAGGGGGTACACCTTC | CASSHNARGYTF